Listed below are T cell receptor beta chains from one sample, sequenced in a study of identical twins. TCRdb re-called the 5' RACE reads with MiXCR, one entry per CDR3 protein. The repertoire consists of approximately 890,000 distinct CDR3 sequences, with 9% to 15% occurring once and the leading ten covering around 1.6%. This sample was also put to use in a study of yellow fever vaccine responses in identical twins.

Sequencing input: PBMCs. The receptors stem from a woman aged 18-29 years in good health. The CDR3 runs from the conserved cysteine through the conserved F or W. Each record gives: V gene, clone size, D gene, J gene, CDR3 DNA, CDR3 protein. D genes are given only for firm matches. Clone size appears in some rows only: once, few, many, or a class for an expanded clone.

>TRBV12-3/TRBV12-4|many|TRBD2|TRBJ2-7
TGTGCCAGCAGTTTTCATATCGGCGGGAGGGCTTCCTACGAGCAGTACTTC
CASSFHIGGRASYEQYF
>TRBV7-2|NA|TRBD1|TRBJ2-5
TGTGCCAGCAGCCAAAGGGACAGGGGGCTGGAAGAGACCCAGTACTTC
CASSQRDRGLEETQYF
>TRBV7-9|few|NA|TRBJ1-5
TGTGCCAGCAGCCGCGTCGGAGGGAAGATAGGCAATCAGCCCCAGCATTTT
CASSRVGGKIGNQPQHF
>TRBV6-1|many|TRBD1|TRBJ1-2
TGTGCCAGCAGCGCCGGGACAGAGAACTATGGCTACACCTTC
CASSAGTENYGYTF
>TRBV6-2/TRBV6-3|NA|TRBD1|TRBJ2-4
TGTGCCACTTGGGGCGAGACAGGGATATGGGAAGCCAAAAACATTCAGTACTTC
CATWGETGIWEAKNIQYF
>TRBV24-1|many|TRBD1|TRBJ2-7
TGTGCCACCAGTGATTTTAGGACAGGGGGTGGCTACGAGCAGTACTTC
CATSDFRTGGGYEQYF
>TRBV5-5|few|NA|TRBJ1-6
TGTGCCAGCAGCAAACGAGGCGCGAGCCCTAATTCACCCCTCCACTTT
CASSKRGASPNSPLHF
>TRBV6-1|NA|NA|TRBJ2-5
TGTGCCAGCAGTCGGGACTCCCAGAATGGGGAGACCCAGTACTTC
CASSRDSQNGETQYF
>TRBV7-8|NA|NA|TRBJ2-3
TGTGCCAGCAGCTTAGCGAATTCTGCCGGGCCTAGCACAGATACGCAGTATTTT
CASSLANSAGPSTDTQYF
>TRBV5-5|few|NA|TRBJ2-2
TGTGCCAGCAGCTGGGCGTTCGGTACCGGGGAGCTGTTTTTT
CASSWAFGTGELFF
>TRBV10-3|NA|NA|TRBJ1-2
TGTGCCATCAGTGGAGCCGGCAGGGGTAGTGGTGGCTACACCTTC
CAISGAGRGSGGYTF
>TRBV5-1|many|TRBD1|TRBJ2-1
TGCGCCAGCAGCTACGGACAGGCGAGCTCCTACAATGAGCAGTTCTTC
CASSYGQASSYNEQFF
>TRBV5-1|NA|TRBD2|TRBJ2-1
TGCGCCTCCAGCGGCGGGGGGGTTAGGAATGAGCAGTTCTTC
CASSGGGVRNEQFF